This paragraph covers one TCR beta chain sequence. Germline V gives CDR1 SQVTM, CDR2 ANQGSEA. Trimming stripped 4 bases from V and 3 bases from J, with 12 bases between. This CDR3 has 13 residues. A multiplex PCR was run with 60 Vbeta primers and 13 Jbeta primers. The assay was immunoSEQ multiplex PCR, and TCRdb's table has in-frame clones only and misses some. This sample has approximately 79,000 clones, with around 74% found just once. The data stem from a study of cytomegalovirus exposure and HLA in healthy donors. The rearrangement uses TRBV29-1 and TRBJ1-1, with D perhaps matching TRBD1 (6 bases). The TCR was taken from a boy between 10 and 17 years old in good health and CMV-seronegative. What was sequenced was PBMCs. For the CDR3, the DNA is TGCAGCGTTGTTCTGGGGGGGCACACTGAAGCTTTCTTT. Amino acids: CSVVLGGHTEAFF.